The 19 T cell receptor beta chains in this list originate from one sample, sequenced in a study of blood T cell repertoires in COVID-19. Only in-frame clones appear in the TCRdb table, and some are missing; sequencing was by immunoSEQ multiplex PCR. Found here are approximately 530,000 clones, 85% to 90% of them singletons; the top ten hold roughly 8%. The sequencing sample was made of peripheral blood. Source of these receptors: a woman aged 45-60 years with COVID-19, enrolled during active disease.

The rearrangement links TRBV7-9 to TRBJ1-1; D might be TRBD1 (6 bases). CDR1 is SEHNR and CDR2 is FQNEAQ in the germline V gene (reference sequence). The length of the CDR3 is 15 residues. The V end lost 6 bases, the J end lost 5 bases, and 19 bases lay between the germline ends. The CDR3: CASSLPGLQGTEAFF. CDR3 DNA sequence: TGTGCCAGCAGTTTGCCGGGGCTTCAGGGGACTGAAGCTTTCTTT.

This chain uses TRBV25-1 with TRBJ2-7, with TRBD1 matching over 7 bases. CDR3 length: 13 amino acids. The trim removed 1 base at V and 7 bases at J, leaving 4 bases unmatched. Germline CDR1 reads MGHDK; CDR2 reads SYGVNS. Written as DNA, the CDR3 is TGTGCCAGCAGTGAATGGACAGGTCCGGAGCAGTACTTC. This gives the protein CASSEWTGPEQYF.

The chain employs TRBV4-2 and TRBJ2-3; TRBD1 matches 11 bases. The CDR3 sequence is 16 residues long. J gave up 7 bases and V 0 bases, and 6 bases lay outside the gene matches. The germline CDR1 and CDR2 sequences are LGHNA and YNFKEQ. CDR3 coding DNA: TGTGCCAGCAGCCAAGACGGAGGACAGGGGGCGAATACGCAGTATTTT. It codes for CASSQDGGQGANTQYF.

The chain combines TRBV6-5 with TRBJ1-6, with a weak D call TRBD1 (5 bases). CDR3 length: 15 residues. V lost 8 bases, J lost 0 bases, and 11 bases lay in between. Per germline, CDR1 MNHEY and CDR2 SVGAGI. CDR3: CASERQGSYNSPLHF. The CDR3 nucleotides are TGTGCCAGCGAGAGGCAGGGCTCCTATAATTCACCCCTCCACTTT.

The rearrangement joins TRBV9 to TRBJ1-5, with D possibly matching TRBD1 (5 bases). Germline V gene lookup returns CDR1 SGDLS and CDR2 YYNGEE. This CDR3 spans 17 amino acids. Trimming removed 1 base at V and 1 base at J, with 15 bases between. CDR3 coding DNA: TGTGCCAGCAGCGTATTACGCGAAGGGGAAAGCAATCAGCCCCAGCATTTT. This sequence encodes CASSVLREGESNQPQHF.

DNA of the CDR3: TGTGCCAGCTCCCCGCTTCGGGGCAATCAGCCCCAGCATTTT. Translating gives CASSPLRGNQPQHF. The chain has TRBV18 and TRBJ1-5; D is undetermined. V was shortened by 6 bases and J by 2 bases, with 11 bases between the two germline ends. The CDR3 covers 14 residues. From germline, CDR1 is KGHSH and CDR2 LQKENI.

Worth noting for this clone: Other DNA sequences in this sample translate to the same CDR3. V is TRBV5-1 and J is TRBJ1-1, with D hard to call. CDR3 length equals 13 residues. In germline, CDR1 is SGHRS, CDR2 YFSETQ. Trimming cost V 0 bases and J 3 bases, with 6 bases left between them. As DNA, the CDR3 is TGCGCCAGCAGCTTGGTAGCCGACACTGAAGCTTTCTTT. Amino acid sequence: CASSLVADTEAFF.

The rearrangement uses TRBV19 and TRBJ1-2; D call uncertain. The CDR3 runs 13 residues. V lost 5 bases to trimming and J lost 5 bases, with 12 bases between them. CDR1 and CDR2 (germline): LNHDA, SQIVND (reference sequence). The CDR3 nucleotides are TGTGCCAGTAGTCCGGGAACCGGATATGGCTACACCTTC. Its translation is CASSPGTGYGYTF.

The genes are TRBV5-5 and TRBJ1-1; unclear D gene. Germline CDR1 and CDR2: SGHKS and YYEKEE (reference sequence). The CDR3 consists of 12 residues. The V gene lost 4 bases and the J gene lost 5 bases, with 9 bases spanning the gap. The CDR3 nucleotides are TGTGCCAGCAGCCTAATAGTGACTGAAGCTTTCTTT. Residues: CASSLIVTEAFF.

This chain uses TRBV10-1 with TRBJ2-7, with 9 bases lining up with TRBD1. The germline gives CDR1 WNHNN, CDR2 SYGVQD (reference sequence). With 5 bases clipped from V and 5 bases from J, the junction kept 4 bases outside the gene matches. CDR3 length equals 13 residues. The CDR3, as DNA: TGCGCCAGCAGTCTGACAGGGGGAGACGAGCAGTACTTC. Protein product: CASSLTGGDEQYF.

This chain links TRBV19 with TRBJ1-6; 10 nucleotides align to TRBD1. Germline V lookup: CDR1 LNHDA, CDR2 SQIVND (reference sequence). This CDR3 has 15 amino acids. Trimming removed 8 bases from V and 8 bases from J; junction bases left unmatched: 9. This chain's CDR3 is CASRATGGSYSPLHF. The CDR3 coding sequence is TGTGCCAGTCGGGCGACAGGGGGCTCGTATTCACCCCTCCACTTT.

This chain uses TRBV30 with TRBJ1-1; a weak D match, TRBD1 (5 bases). The germline V and J ends were trimmed by 5 bases and 5 bases, with 9 bases remaining between them. The germline V gene has CDR1 GTSNPN and CDR2 SVGIG (reference sequence). The CDR3 loop spans 11 amino acids. CDR3 amino acids: CAWADSTEAFF. DNA for the CDR3: TGTGCCTGGGCAGACAGTACTGAAGCTTTCTTT.

The genes are TRBV9 and TRBJ2-3; TRBD2 might be the D (6 bases). Germline lookup yields CDR1 SGDLS and CDR2 YYNGEE. Between the trimmed V and J ends, which lost 7 bases and 2 bases, there was a span of 17 bases. The CDR3 covers 15 residues. The CDR3 spells CASGAGPPPTDTQYF. The CDR3 DNA follows: TGTGCCAGCGGGGCGGGGCCGCCCCCCACAGATACGCAGTATTTT.

This sequence joins TRBV28 and TRBJ2-5, with TRBD2 identical over 9 bases. Germline values: CDR1 MDHEN, CDR2 SYDVKM. V lost 2 bases to trimming and J lost 5 bases; unmatched junction nucleotides: 18. This CDR3 is 19 amino acids long. CDR3 loop: CASSLISGASGDLGETQYF. The CDR3 coding sequence is TGTGCCAGCAGTTTAATTTCCGGGGCTAGCGGGGACTTAGGGGAGACCCAGTACTTC.

V gene TRBV2 combines with J gene TRBJ1-2; 7 nucleotides agree with TRBD1. Losses at the gene ends were 6 bases for V and 3 bases for J; bases not matched to a gene: 1. Germline CDR1 and CDR2: SNHLY and FYNNEI. This CDR3 is built from 12 residues. The CDR3 here is CASSGQDYGYTF. CDR3 nucleotides: TGTGCCAGCAGCGGACAGGACTATGGCTACACCTTC.

V and J are TRBV3-1 (or the pseudogene TRBV3-2) and TRBJ1-3, with a tentative D call TRBD1 (5 bases). The ends were cut back, 3 bases at V and 2 bases at J, with 11 bases in the middle. This CDR3 has 15 amino acids. Germline V gene lookup returns CDR1 LGHDT and CDR2 YNNKEL (reference sequence). In DNA, the CDR3 is TGTGCCAGCAGCCATGGTGGGGCAACTGGAAACACCATATATTTT. Protein: CASSHGGATGNTIYF.

The genes are TRBV10-3 and TRBJ2-5, with TRBD1 as a possible D gene (6 bases). CDR1 and CDR2 from the germline V gene are ENHRY and SYGVKD. Trimming pared 0 bases from V and 9 bases from J, leaving 20 bases between. This CDR3 comprises 16 residues. The CDR3, as DNA: TGTGCCATCAGTGAGTCGAACGTTAGGGACAACCCCCCCCAGTACTTC. It yields the protein CAISESNVRDNPPQYF.

The V call is TRBV28, the J call TRBJ2-3; D possibly corresponds to TRBD1 (6 bases). There are 14 residues in the CDR3. Trimming stripped 3 bases from V and 3 bases from J, with 10 bases between. Germline CDR1 and CDR2: MDHEN and SYDVKM. The DNA for the CDR3 is TGTGCCAGCAGTTTTAAGGGGGTTACAGATACGCAGTATTTT. It codes for CASSFKGVTDTQYF.

The genes are TRBV27 and TRBJ2-7; D remains ambiguous. Trimming pared 0 bases from V and 2 bases from J, leaving 5 bases between. This CDR3 contains 13 residues. CDR1 is MNHEY, CDR2 SMNVEV, per germline (reference sequence). CDR3 protein: CASSLSQTYEQYF. The CDR3, as DNA: TGTGCCAGCAGTTTATCTCAGACCTACGAGCAGTACTTC.